This TCR beta chain was obtained from a study of T cells in Graves' hyperthyroidism and ophthalmopathy. At least ten counts were recorded for this clonotype. Its target is unknown. The TCR beta CDR3 regions underwent amplification using RNA transcripts as the source. The TCR CDR3 was amplified in a first-round RT-PCR using the HTBI primer set. TCRdb reprocessed the multiplex PCR reads with MiXCR, giving one entry per CDR3 protein. The sample records 540,000 or so distinct CDR3 sequences, 40% to 55% being singletons. The CDR3 extends over 15 amino acids. With 4 bases clipped from V and 6 bases from J, the junction kept 8 bases outside the gene matches. The germline V gene encodes CDR1 SGHVS and CDR2 FNYEAQ. General study findings and limits: A 13 V-J signature model discriminated ophthalmopathy versus stable hyperthyroidism.

Sequencing was carried out using peripheral blood or thyroid tissue (not recorded which). The chain joins TRBV7-6 to TRBJ2-2, with TRBD2 matching over 7 bases. The receptor was derived from an adult woman with Graves' disease, either hyperthyroidism or ophthalmopathy (not recorded which). The CDR3, as DNA: TGTGCCAGCAGCTCCCTAGCGGCCCTCGCCGGGGAGCTGTTTTTT. Its translation: CASSSLAALAGELFF.